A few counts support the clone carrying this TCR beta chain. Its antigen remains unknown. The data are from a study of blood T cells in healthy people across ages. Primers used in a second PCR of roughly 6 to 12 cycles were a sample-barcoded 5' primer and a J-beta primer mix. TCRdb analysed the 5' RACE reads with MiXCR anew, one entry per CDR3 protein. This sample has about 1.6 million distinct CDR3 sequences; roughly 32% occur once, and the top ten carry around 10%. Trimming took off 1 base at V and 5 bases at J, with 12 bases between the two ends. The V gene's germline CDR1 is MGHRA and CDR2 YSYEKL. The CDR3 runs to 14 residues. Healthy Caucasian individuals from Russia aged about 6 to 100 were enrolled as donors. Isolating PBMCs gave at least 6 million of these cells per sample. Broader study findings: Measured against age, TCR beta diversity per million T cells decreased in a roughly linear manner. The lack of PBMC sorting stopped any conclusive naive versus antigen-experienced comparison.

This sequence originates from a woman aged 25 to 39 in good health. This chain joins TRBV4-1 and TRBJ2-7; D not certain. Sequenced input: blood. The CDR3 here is CASSQGYGRDEQYF. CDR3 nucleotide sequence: TGCGCCAGCAGCCAAGGGTACGGCAGAGACGAGCAGTACTTC.